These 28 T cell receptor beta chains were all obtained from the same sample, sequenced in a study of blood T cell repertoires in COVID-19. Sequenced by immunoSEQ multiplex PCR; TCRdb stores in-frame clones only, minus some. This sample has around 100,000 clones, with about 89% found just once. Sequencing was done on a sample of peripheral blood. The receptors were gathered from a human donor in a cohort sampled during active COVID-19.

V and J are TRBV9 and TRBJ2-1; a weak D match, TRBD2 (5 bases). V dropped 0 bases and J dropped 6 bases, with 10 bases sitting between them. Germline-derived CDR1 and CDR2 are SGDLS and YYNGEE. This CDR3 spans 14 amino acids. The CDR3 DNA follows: TGTGCCAGCAGCGTAGTCGGACTCACCAATGAGCAGTTCTTC. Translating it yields CASSVVGLTNEQFF.

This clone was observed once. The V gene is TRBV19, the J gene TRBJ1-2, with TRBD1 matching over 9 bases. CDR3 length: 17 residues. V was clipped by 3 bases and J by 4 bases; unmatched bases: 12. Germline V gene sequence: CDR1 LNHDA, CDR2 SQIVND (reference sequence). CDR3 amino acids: CASSIRDRVSVGYGYTF. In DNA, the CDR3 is TGTGCCAGTAGTATCCGGGACAGGGTATCCGTGGGCTATGGCTACACCTTC.

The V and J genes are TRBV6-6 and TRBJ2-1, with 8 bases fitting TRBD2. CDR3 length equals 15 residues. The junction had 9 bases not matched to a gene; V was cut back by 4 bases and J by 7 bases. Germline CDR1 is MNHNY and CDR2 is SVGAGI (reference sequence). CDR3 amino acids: CASSLKRESGNEQFF. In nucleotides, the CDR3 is TGTGCCAGCAGTTTGAAGCGGGAGAGTGGGAATGAGCAGTTCTTC.

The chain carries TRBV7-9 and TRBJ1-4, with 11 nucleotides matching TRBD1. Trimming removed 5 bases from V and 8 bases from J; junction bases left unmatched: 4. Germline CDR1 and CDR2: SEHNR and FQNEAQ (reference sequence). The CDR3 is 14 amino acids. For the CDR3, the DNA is TGTGCCAGCAGCAGGGGACAGGGGGAAGAAAAACTGTTTTTT. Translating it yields CASSRGQGEEKLFF. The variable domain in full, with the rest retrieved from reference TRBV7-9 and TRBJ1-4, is DTGVSQNPRHKITKRGQNVTFRCDPISEHNRLYWYRQTLGQGPEFLTYFQNEAQLEKSRLLSDRFSAERPKGSFSTLEIQRTEQGDSAMYLCASSRGQGEEKLFFGSGTQLSVL.

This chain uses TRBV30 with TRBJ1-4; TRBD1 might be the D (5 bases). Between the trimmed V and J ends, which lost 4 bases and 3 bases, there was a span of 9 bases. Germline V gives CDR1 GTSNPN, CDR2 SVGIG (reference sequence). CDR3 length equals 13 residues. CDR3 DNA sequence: TGTGCCTGGAACCGACAGTCTAATGAAAAACTGTTTTTT. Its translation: CAWNRQSNEKLFF.

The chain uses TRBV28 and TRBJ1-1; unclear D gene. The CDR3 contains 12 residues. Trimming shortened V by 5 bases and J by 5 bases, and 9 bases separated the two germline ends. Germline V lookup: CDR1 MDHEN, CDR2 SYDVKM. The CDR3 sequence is CASSLLVTEAFF. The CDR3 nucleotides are TGTGCCAGCAGTCTCTTAGTTACTGAAGCTTTCTTT.

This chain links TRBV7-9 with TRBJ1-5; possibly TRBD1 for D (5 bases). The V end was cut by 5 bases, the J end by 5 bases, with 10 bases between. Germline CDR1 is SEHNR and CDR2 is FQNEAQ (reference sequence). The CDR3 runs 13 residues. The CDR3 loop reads CASSASGYQPQHF. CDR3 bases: TGTGCCAGCAGCGCATCAGGGTATCAGCCCCAGCATTTT.

The CDR3 nucleotides read TGTGCCAGCAGAGAAGACAGCTTGAACACTGAAGCTTTCTTT. It yields the protein CASREDSLNTEAFF. The chain employs TRBV5-4 and TRBJ1-1; TRBD1 might be the D (5 bases). The CDR3 extends over 14 amino acids. The germline V gene encodes CDR1 SGHNT and CDR2 YYREEE (reference sequence). Trimming shortened V by 5 bases and J by 0 bases, and 11 bases separated the two germline ends.

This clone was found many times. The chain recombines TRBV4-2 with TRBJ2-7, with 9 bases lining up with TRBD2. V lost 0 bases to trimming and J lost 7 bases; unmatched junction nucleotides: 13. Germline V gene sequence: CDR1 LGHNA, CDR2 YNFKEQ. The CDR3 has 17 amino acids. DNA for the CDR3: TGTGCCAGCAGCCAAGATGAGAGGACTAGCGTATCGTTGGAGCAGTACTTC. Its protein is CASSQDERTSVSLEQYF.

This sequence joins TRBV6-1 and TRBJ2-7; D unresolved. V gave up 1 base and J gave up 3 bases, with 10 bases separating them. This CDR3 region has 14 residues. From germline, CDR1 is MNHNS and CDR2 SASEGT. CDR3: CASSEGGPVYEQYF. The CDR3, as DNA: TGTGCCAGCAGTGAAGGTGGTCCAGTCTACGAGCAGTACTTC.

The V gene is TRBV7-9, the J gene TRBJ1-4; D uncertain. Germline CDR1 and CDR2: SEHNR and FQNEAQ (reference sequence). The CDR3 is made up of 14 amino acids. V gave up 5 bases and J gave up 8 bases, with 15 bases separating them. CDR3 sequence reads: CASSHRDIPEKLFF. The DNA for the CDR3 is TGTGCCAGCAGCCACCGCGACATCCCCGAAAAACTGTTTTTT.

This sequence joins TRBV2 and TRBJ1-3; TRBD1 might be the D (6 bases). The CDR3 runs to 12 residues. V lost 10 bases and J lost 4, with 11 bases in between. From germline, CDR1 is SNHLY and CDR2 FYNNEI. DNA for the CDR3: TGTGCCACACAGGGTTCCGGAAACACCATATATTTT. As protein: CATQGSGNTIYF. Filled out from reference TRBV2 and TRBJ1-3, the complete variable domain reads EPEVTQTPSHQVTQMGQEVILRCVPISNHLYFYWYRQILGQKVEFLVSFYNNEISEKSEIFDDQFSVERPDGSNFTLKIRSTKLEDSAMYFCATQGSGNTIYFGEGSWLTVV.

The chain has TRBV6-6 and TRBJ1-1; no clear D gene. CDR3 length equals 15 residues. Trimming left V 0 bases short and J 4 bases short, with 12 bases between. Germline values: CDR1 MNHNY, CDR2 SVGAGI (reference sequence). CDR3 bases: TGTGCCAGCAGTTACTCCCCGGGTTTAAGCACTGAAGCTTTCTTT. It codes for CASSYSPGLSTEAFF.

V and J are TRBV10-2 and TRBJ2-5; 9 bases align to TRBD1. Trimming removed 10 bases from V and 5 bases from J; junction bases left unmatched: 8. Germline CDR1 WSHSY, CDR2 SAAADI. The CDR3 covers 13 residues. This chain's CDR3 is CAIGQGSTETQYF. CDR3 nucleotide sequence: TGCGCCATCGGACAGGGGTCGACGGAGACCCAGTACTTC.

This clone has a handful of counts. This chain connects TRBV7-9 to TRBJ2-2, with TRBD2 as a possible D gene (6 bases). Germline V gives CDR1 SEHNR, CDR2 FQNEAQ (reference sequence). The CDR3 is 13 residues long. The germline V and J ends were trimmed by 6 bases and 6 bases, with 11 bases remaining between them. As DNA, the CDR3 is TGTGCCAGCAGTTCCACGGGGGCCGGGGAGCTGTTTTTT. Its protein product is CASSSTGAGELFF.

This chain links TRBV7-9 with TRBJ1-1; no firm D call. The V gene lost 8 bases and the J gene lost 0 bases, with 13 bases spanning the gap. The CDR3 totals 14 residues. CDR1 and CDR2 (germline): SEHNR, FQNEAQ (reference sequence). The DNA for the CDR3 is TGTGCCAGCGGCGGCGCTACCCTGAACACTGAAGCTTTCTTT. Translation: CASGGATLNTEAFF. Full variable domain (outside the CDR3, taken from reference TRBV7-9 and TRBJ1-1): DTGVSQNPRHKITKRGQNVTFRCDPISEHNRLYWYRQTLGQGPEFLTYFQNEAQLEKSRLLSDRFSAERPKGSFSTLEIQRTEQGDSAMYLCASGGATLNTEAFFGQGTRLTVV.

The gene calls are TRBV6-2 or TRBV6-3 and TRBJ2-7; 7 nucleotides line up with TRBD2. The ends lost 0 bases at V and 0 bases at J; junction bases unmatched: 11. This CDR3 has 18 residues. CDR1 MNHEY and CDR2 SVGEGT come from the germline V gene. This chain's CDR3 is CASSYSIERGIVSYEQYF. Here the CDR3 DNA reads TGTGCCAGCAGTTACTCGATTGAGCGGGGCATCGTCTCCTACGAGCAGTACTTC.

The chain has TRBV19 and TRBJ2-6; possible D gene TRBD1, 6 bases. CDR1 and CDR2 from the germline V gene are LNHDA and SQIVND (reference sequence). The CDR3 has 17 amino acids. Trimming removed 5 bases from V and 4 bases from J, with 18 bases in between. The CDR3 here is CASSGAGASSGANVLTF. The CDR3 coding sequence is TGTGCCAGTAGTGGTGCAGGGGCCTCCTCCGGGGCCAACGTCCTGACTTTC.

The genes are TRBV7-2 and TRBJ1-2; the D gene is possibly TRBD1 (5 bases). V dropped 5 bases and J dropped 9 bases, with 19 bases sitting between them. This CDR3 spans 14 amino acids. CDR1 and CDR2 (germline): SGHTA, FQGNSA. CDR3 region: CASSVTTGLGSYTF. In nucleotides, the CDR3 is TGTGCCAGCAGCGTCACTACAGGTCTCGGTAGCTACACCTTC.

CDR3 sequence reads: CASSPRHGVRDYEQYF. The CDR3 nucleotides are TGTGCCAGCAGCCCACGCCACGGGGTCCGGGACTACGAGCAGTACTTC. The chain employs TRBV6-6 and TRBJ2-7; TRBD2 is a possible D gene (5 bases). With 6 bases removed from V and 3 bases from J, the gap between germline ends came to 21 bases. This CDR3 is 16 amino acids long. Germline loops: CDR1 MNHNY, CDR2 SVGAGI (reference sequence).

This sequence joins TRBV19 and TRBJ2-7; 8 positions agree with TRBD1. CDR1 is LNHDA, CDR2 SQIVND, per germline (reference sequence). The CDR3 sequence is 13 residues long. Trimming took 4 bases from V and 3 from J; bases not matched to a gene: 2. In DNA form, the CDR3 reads TGTGCCAGTAGTAAGGGGACAGGCTACGAGCAGTACTTC. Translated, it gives CASSKGTGYEQYF.

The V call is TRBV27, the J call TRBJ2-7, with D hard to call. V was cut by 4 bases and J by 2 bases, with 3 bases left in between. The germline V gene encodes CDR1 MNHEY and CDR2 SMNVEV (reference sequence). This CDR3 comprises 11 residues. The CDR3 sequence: CASSSAYEQYF. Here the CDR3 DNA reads TGTGCCAGCAGTTCGGCCTACGAGCAGTACTTC.

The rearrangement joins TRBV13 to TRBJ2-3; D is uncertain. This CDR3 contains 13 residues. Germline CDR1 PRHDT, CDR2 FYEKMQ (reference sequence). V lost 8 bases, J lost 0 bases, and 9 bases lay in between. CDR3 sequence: CASRQPSTDTQYF. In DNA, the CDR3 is TGTGCCAGCCGACAACCTAGCACAGATACGCAGTATTTT.

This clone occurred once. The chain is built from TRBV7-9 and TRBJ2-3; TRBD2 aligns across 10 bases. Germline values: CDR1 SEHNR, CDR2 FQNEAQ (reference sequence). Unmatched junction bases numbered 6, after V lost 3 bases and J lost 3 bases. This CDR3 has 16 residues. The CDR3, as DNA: TGTGCCAGCAGCTTGTCAAGCGGGAGGGCAACAGATACGCAGTATTTT. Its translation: CASSLSSGRATDTQYF. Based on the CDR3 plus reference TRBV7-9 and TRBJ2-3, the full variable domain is DTGVSQNPRHKITKRGQNVTFRCDPISEHNRLYWYRQTLGQGPEFLTYFQNEAQLEKSRLLSDRFSAERPKGSFSTLEIQRTEQGDSAMYLCASSLSSGRATDTQYFGPGTRLTVL.

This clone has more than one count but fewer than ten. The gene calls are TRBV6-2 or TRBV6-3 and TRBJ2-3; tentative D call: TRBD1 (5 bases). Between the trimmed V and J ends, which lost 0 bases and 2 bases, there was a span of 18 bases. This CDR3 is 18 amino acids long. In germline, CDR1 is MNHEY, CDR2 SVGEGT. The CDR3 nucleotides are TGTGCCAGCAGTTACTCGTTTTTGACAGTACCCTACACAGATACGCAGTATTTT. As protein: CASSYSFLTVPYTDTQYF.

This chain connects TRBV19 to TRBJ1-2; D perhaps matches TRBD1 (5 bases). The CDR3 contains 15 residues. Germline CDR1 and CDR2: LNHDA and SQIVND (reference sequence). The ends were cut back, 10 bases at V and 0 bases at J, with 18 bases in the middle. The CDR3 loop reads CATTLTGSTNYGYTF. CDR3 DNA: TGTGCCACCACATTAACAGGATCCACTAACTATGGCTACACCTTC.

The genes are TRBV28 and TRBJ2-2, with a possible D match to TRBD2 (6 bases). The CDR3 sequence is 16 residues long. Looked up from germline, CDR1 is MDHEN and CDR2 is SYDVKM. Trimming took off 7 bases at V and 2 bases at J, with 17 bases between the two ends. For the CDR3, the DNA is TGTGCCAGCAAAAAAATGGGGACTTTCAACACCGGGGAGCTGTTTTTT. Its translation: CASKKMGTFNTGELFF.

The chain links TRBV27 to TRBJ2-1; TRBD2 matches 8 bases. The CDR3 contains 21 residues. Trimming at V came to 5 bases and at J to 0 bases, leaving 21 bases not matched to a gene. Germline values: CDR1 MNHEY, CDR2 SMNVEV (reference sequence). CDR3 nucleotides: TGTGCCAGCAGTCCCCAGCGTGGAGCGGGAGACTTCCCTAGCTCCTACAATGAGCAGTTCTTC. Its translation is CASSPQRGAGDFPSSYNEQFF.